This is a list of T cell receptor beta chains from one sample in a study of shared clonotypes between healthy human individuals. The table came from immunoSEQ multiplex PCR; TCRdb's copy has only in-frame clones and leaves some out. The data contain approximately 980,000 clones, 76% of them seen just once; the ten biggest clones take up approximately 1.5%. Sequenced sample: memory CD4+ T cells sorted from blood. All receptors come from a man between 18 and 29 years old in good health. The CDR3 runs from the conserved cysteine through the conserved F or W. D genes are given only for firm matches. Clone sizes are given selectively: once, few, many, or a class where the clone is expanded.

TRBV28	TRBJ1-4	-	-	TGTGCCAGCAGTTCTTCTTTGGCGGGGGCCACGGGAAAACTGTTTTTT	CASSSSLAGATGKLFF
TRBV10-1	TRBJ2-7	-	few	TGCGCCAGCAGTGAGTCTAGCGAGCAGTACTTC	CASSESSEQYF
TRBV5-1	TRBJ2-7	-	few	TGCGCCAGCAGCTTTTCCGGCGAGCAGTACTTC	CASSFSGEQYF
TRBV7-2	TRBJ2-7	TRBD1	-	TGTGCCAGCAGCCTTCAGACAGGGATCTCCTACGAGCAGTACTTC	CASSLQTGISYEQYF
TRBV5-1	TRBJ2-7	-	-	TGCGCCAGCAGCCCCGGGCTCTCCGTGGGGGAGCAGTACTTC	CASSPGLSVGEQYF
TRBV2	TRBJ2-3	-	once	TGTGCCAGCAGTGCTTCCCTTCCTAGCACAGATACGCAGTATTTT	CASSASLPSTDTQYF
TRBV7-3	TRBJ1-2	TRBD1	-	TGTGCCAGCAGCGAGGGGGCAGGGCTCAACTATGGCTACACCTTC	CASSEGAGLNYGYTF
TRBV6-5	TRBJ1-4	-	once	TGTGGGACCTACAGGAATGAAAAACTGTTTTTT	CGTYRNEKLFF
TRBV5-4	TRBJ1-6	-	-	TGTGCCAGCAGCGAAGTTGGTAATTCACCCCTCCACTTT	CASSEVGNSPLHF
TRBV7-2	TRBJ1-1	-	once	TGTGCCCTAAACATGGACAGTCTGAACACTGAAGCTTTCTTT	CALNMDSLNTEAFF
TRBV29-1	TRBJ1-3	-	-	TGCAGCGTTGAGGGACTGGGAAGCTCTGGAAACACCATATATTTT	CSVEGLGSSGNTIYF
TRBV6-5	TRBJ2-1	-	once	TGTGCCAGCCGCCATTACAATGAGCAGTTCTTC	CASRHYNEQFF
TRBV7-8	TRBJ2-2	-	-	TGTGCCAGCAGCTTAGGTGCTAGAAGGGGCACCGGGGAGCTGTTTTTT	CASSLGARRGTGELFF
TRBV6-5	TRBJ1-1	-	few	TGTGCCAGCAGAACGTGGAAGGGAAGGTACACTGAAGCTTTCTTT	CASRTWKGRYTEAFF
TRBV9	TRBJ2-7	TRBD1	-	TGTGCCAGCAGCGCTGGGGACAGGGGCGAGCAGTACTTC	CASSAGDRGEQYF
TRBV11-2	TRBJ1-3	TRBD1	-	TGTGCCTTACAGGGGTACTCTGGAAACACCATATATTTT	CALQGYSGNTIYF
TRBV13	TRBJ2-7	-	-	TGTGCCAGCAGCCTAGGACACTTACCCTACGAGCAGTACTTC	CASSLGHLPYEQYF